Below are 9 T cell receptor beta chains sequenced from a single sample in a study of T cells in women clearing cervical HPV infection. The assay was immunoSEQ multiplex PCR, and TCRdb's table has in-frame clones only and misses some. Across approximately 41,000 clones, the top ten clones capture 6% to 9% of the sample. Sequenced input: blood buffy coat. The receptors derive from a woman aged 18 to 69 with a cervical HPV16 infection that either progressed to CIN3+ or cleared (not recorded which).

This clone ranks as large (0.1 to 1%) in terms of frequency. The read ends 3 residues shy of where the CDR3 ends; the end is completed using the germline J gene. The chain uses TRBV2 and TRBJ1-6, with 10 bases identical to TRBD1. There are 15 residues in the CDR3. The germline V gene encodes CDR1 SNHLY and CDR2 FYNNEI. The DNA read from the CDR3 is TGTGCCAGCAGTGAATATGGGACAGGGGATGACACC. Translating gives CASSEYGTGDDT. The whole CDR3 sequence is CASSEYGTGDDTLHF.

Concerning this clone itself: The CDR3 is cut off 3 residues early in the read; its end comes from the germline J gene. This rearrangement joins TRBV28 to TRBJ1-5; 8 positions match TRBD1. The CDR3 is 15 residues long. V dropped 6 bases and J dropped 1; count of bases not matched to a gene: 5. Looked up from germline, CDR1 is MDHEN and CDR2 is SYDVKM. The CDR3 DNA, read in part, is TGTGCCAGCAGGTCGACAGGGGAAAGCAATCAGCCC. This codes for CASRSTGESNQP. The CDR3 in its entirety is CASRSTGESNQPQHF.

Notes on this clone: The CDR3 extends 3 residues past the end of the read, so its final part is completed from the germline J gene. The chain joins TRBV5-6 to TRBJ1-2, with 10 positions matching TRBD1. Germline lookup yields CDR1 SGHDT and CDR2 YYEEEE. The CDR3 spans 13 residues. The trim removed 4 bases at V and 7 bases at J, leaving 4 bases unmatched. Incomplete CDR3 DNA: TGTGCCAGCAGCCCCGGGACAGGGGTTGGC. Residues: CASSPGTGVG. The CDR3, in full, reads CASSPGTGVGYTF.

A word on this clone: From the germline J gene comes the end of the CDR3, since the read stops 3 residues before it. The chain is built from TRBV6-2 or TRBV6-3 and TRBJ2-1; possibly TRBD1 for D (5 bases). This CDR3 is built from 12 residues. The germline V gene encodes CDR1 MNHEY and CDR2 SVGEGT. V lost 6 bases to trimming and J lost 5 bases, with 8 bases between them. The covered CDR3 bases are TGTGCCAGCAGGCCGGACAACAATGAG. It encodes CASRPDNNE. The full CDR3 is CASRPDNNEQFF.

To note about this clone: The read finishes 3 residues shy of the CDR3 end, and the germline J gene is used to complete it. At the DNA level, this CDR3 is encoded by other sequences in the same sample as well. The chain has TRBV10-3 and TRBJ2-7; TRBD2 agrees at 8 bases. Germline V gene data show CDR1 as ENHRY and CDR2 as SYGVKD. J gave up 3 bases and V 2 bases, and 6 bases lay outside the gene matches. This CDR3 has 15 amino acids. Incomplete CDR3 DNA: TGTGCCATCAGTGAGGAATTAGCGGGGAACTACGAG. Protein: CAISEELAGNYE. The entire CDR3 sequence reads CAISEELAGNYEQYF.

Points on this clone: Read data end 3 residues before the CDR3 end; the end is taken from the germline J gene. The chain combines TRBV2 with TRBJ1-4; tentatively, D is TRBD1 (5 bases). The germline gives CDR1 SNHLY, CDR2 FYNNEI. The length of the CDR3 is 15 residues. V was pared by 6 bases and J by 5 bases, with 16 bases between. CDR3 residues: CASRTPGLGNEKLFF. Incomplete CDR3 DNA: TGTGCCAGCAGAACCCCGGGACTGGGAAATGAAAAA.

Of note for this clone: The read terminates 3 residues before the CDR3 end, so the remaining end is supplied by the germline J gene. This chain connects TRBV29-1 to TRBJ2-7; the match to TRBD1 covers 9 bases. The CDR3 extends over 14 amino acids. In germline, CDR1 is SQVTM, CDR2 ANQGSEA. The trim removed 6 bases at V and 5 bases at J, leaving 11 bases unmatched. CDR3 DNA, as far as it was read: TGCAGCGTCCCTGACAGGGGGAATTCGGACGAG. Translating gives CSVPDRGNSDE. The whole CDR3 reads CSVPDRGNSDEQYF.

A word on this clone: The CDR3 end falls 3 residues outside the read, so it is completed with the germline J gene. This sequence joins TRBV29-1 and TRBJ1-2; D remains ambiguous. With 3 bases removed from V and 2 bases from J, the gap between germline ends came to 10 bases. CDR1 and CDR2 (germline): SQVTM, ANQGSEA. This CDR3 contains 13 residues. CDR3 DNA, as far as it was read: TGCAGCGTTGACCTATTGGGCAACTATGGC. Its translation: CSVDLLGNYG. The entire CDR3 sequence reads CSVDLLGNYGYTF.

In regard to this clone: The read ends 3 residues early relative to the CDR3; the germline J gene fills the gap. The chain uses TRBV27 and TRBJ2-7; 8 bases align to TRBD1. Germline V CDR1 and CDR2: MNHEY, SMNVEV (reference sequence). The CDR3 length is 15 residues. With V trimmed by 6 bases and J by 6 bases, 13 bases remained unmatched. The covered CDR3 bases are TGTGCCAGCAGAACCTCCGGGACAGGTCTCGGCGAG. As protein: CASRTSGTGLGE. The complete CDR3 reads CASRTSGTGLGEQYF.